Listed below are T cell receptor beta chains from one sample, sequenced in a study of shared clonotypes between healthy human individuals. Sequencing was performed with immunoSEQ multiplex PCR; in TCRdb, only in-frame clones are kept and a portion is missing. The profile shows about 2.3 million clones, roughly 93% of them singletons. The material sequenced was naive CD4+ T cells from PBMCs. Receptors were obtained from a man between 18 and 35 years old in good health. Some clones in this sample may be carry-over from other donors' samples. Each CDR3 is given with its conserved first and last residue. The order of the fields is V gene, D gene, J gene, CDR3 length, CDR3 protein. D genes are given only for firm matches.

>TRBV27|TRBD1|TRBJ1-2|15
CASSLKGRGAYGYTF
>TRBV7-2|TRBD1|TRBJ2-7|14
CASSLIGQGHEQYF
>TRBV12-5|NA|TRBJ1-2|18
CASGLVNRGWAESYGYTF
>TRBV14|NA|TRBJ2-2|14
CASSHLGASGELFF
>TRBV4-2|TRBD2|TRBJ2-1|15
CASSTGGGSYNEQFF
>TRBV30|NA|TRBJ1-5|12
CACQGAGQPQHF
>TRBV25-1|NA|TRBJ1-4|17
CASSDTEKGLANEKLFF
>TRBV29-1|NA|TRBJ1-3|12
CSVVVSGNTIYF
>TRBV5-1|NA|TRBJ2-3|14
CASSLGPPQGTQYF
>TRBV7-6|NA|TRBJ2-3|16
CASTPGSGLTTDTQYF
>TRBV10-1|TRBD1|TRBJ2-3|14
CASSLQGARDTQYF
>TRBV13|TRBD1|TRBJ2-7|16
CASSHRGWGGSYEQYF
>TRBV29-1|NA|TRBJ2-3|13
CSVGGSLTDTQYF
>TRBV7-6|NA|TRBJ2-1|16
CASSSRRDRDYNEQFF
>TRBV4-1|NA|TRBJ1-4|17
CASSRARRQSRNEKLFF
>TRBV4-1|TRBD1|TRBJ2-1|15
CASSSWTGTYNEQFF
>TRBV6-5|NA|TRBJ2-3|14
CASRSGMPMDTQYF
>TRBV7-3|NA|TRBJ1-1|13
CASSLTGDGEAFF
>TRBV28|TRBD2|TRBJ2-7|18
CASSRSGLAGPSSYEQYF
>TRBV14|TRBD2|TRBJ2-5|18
CASSQWASGKPEWGTQYF
>TRBV4-1|NA|TRBJ1-4|17
CASSAPRPREQREKLFF
>TRBV28|NA|TRBJ1-2|13
CASTRTANYGYTF
>TRBV18|NA|TRBJ2-1|14
CASSPTRSYNEQFF
>TRBV30|TRBD1|TRBJ2-5|15
CAWSVGWDRQETQYF
>TRBV14|NA|TRBJ1-2|14
CASGKGPRGYGYTF
>TRBV7-2|NA|TRBJ2-3|12
CASSLKGDTQYF
>TRBV30|NA|TRBJ2-1|12
CAWSAGANEQFF
>TRBV2|TRBD1|TRBJ1-2|13
CASSAQGIYGYTF
>TRBV5-6|NA|TRBJ1-1|14
CASSPDWGMAEAFF
>TRBV18|NA|TRBJ2-5|13
CASSPEGRETQYF
>TRBV6-1|NA|TRBJ1-2|15
CASSEARRSASGYTF
>TRBV7-2|NA|TRBJ1-2|13
CASSPALRGGYTF
>TRBV7-8|NA|TRBJ2-7|13
CASSLGLNYEQYF
>TRBV5-4|NA|TRBJ2-5|15
CASSRKVVGQETQYF
>TRBV6-6|NA|TRBJ2-2|15
CASTLTNANTGELFF
>TRBV30|TRBD2|TRBJ2-1|15
CASYPGLAGVHEQFF
>TRBV7-9|NA|TRBJ2-7|15
CASSLLSRWGYEQYF
>TRBV2|NA|TRBJ2-3|16
CASSDVMGRLTDTQYF
>TRBV10-3|TRBD2|TRBJ2-7|15
CAISGRGLGSYEQYF
>TRBV5-1|NA|TRBJ1-1|12
CASSLGDGQAFF